These T cell receptor beta chains were read from a single sample in a study of CD8 T cells in ankylosing spondylitis. TCRdb itself ran the 5' RACE reads through MiXCR, one entry per CDR3 protein. The repertoire includes roughly 370,000 distinct CDR3 sequences, about a fifth of them detected once, and about 15% sits in the top ten. The sample taken for sequencing was blood, either unsorted or a sorted T cell fraction (not recorded which). The receptors here all came from a male donor with ankylosing spondylitis. CDR3s include the opening cysteine and the closing phenylalanine or tryptophan. A D gene is named only where the DNA matches it firmly. Expanded clones get a size class; other rows say once, few or many, or leave the size out.

CDR3 length	D gene	clone size	V gene	J gene	CDR3 protein	CDR3 DNA
14	TRBD2	few	TRBV20-1	TRBJ2-7	CSARRAGGPHEQYF	TGCAGTGCTAGGAGGGCGGGAGGGCCCCACGAGCAGTACTTC
14	TRBD1	.	TRBV20-1	TRBJ2-3	CSAPGQGARDTQYF	TGCAGTGCCCCGGGACAGGGGGCGAGAGATACGCAGTATTTT
14	.	few	TRBV7-2	TRBJ2-1	CASSFKAALSEQFF	TGTGCCAGCAGCTTCAAAGCGGCCCTGAGTGAGCAGTTCTTC
13	TRBD1	.	TRBV25-1	TRBJ1-6	CASTDRGRSPLHF	TGTGCCAGCACAGACAGGGGAAGATCACCCCTCCACTTT
14	.	.	TRBV7-9	TRBJ2-1	CASSSDLSYNEQFF	TGTGCCAGCAGCTCCGACCTCTCCTACAATGAGCAGTTCTTC
14	.	once	TRBV14	TRBJ2-5	CASSQWRAQETQYF	TGTGCCAGCAGCCAATGGCGGGCCCAAGAGACCCAGTACTTC
16	.	many	TRBV12-3/TRBV12-4	TRBJ2-3	CASRNFRRDSLDTQYF	TGTGCCAGCAGGAACTTTCGTCGGGACTCCCTCGATACGCAGTATTTT
16	.	.	TRBV12-3/TRBV12-4	TRBJ1-5	CASSRQGGVGNQPQHF	TGTGCCAGCAGTCGCCAGGGCGGGGTCGGCAATCAGCCCCAGCATTTT
13	.	once	TRBV7-3	TRBJ2-2	CASGTPNTGELFF	TGTGCCAGCGGGACCCCGAACACCGGGGAGCTGTTTTTT
12	.	.	TRBV6-2/TRBV6-3	TRBJ2-5	CASSYTTETQYF	TGTGCCAGCAGTTACACTACAGAGACCCAGTACTTC
19	TRBD2	.	TRBV4-1	TRBJ2-1	CASSQWLAGGPVSYNEQFF	TGCGCCAGCAGCCAATGGTTAGCGGGAGGGCCGGTATCCTACAATGAGCAGTTCTTC
18	TRBD2	few	TRBV5-1	TRBJ2-5	CASSSTLLAGVSAETQYF	TGCGCCAGCAGCTCCACATTACTAGCGGGAGTTTCGGCAGAGACCCAGTACTTC
14	.	few	TRBV5-1	TRBJ2-5	CASSLEGSTETQYF	TGCGCCAGCAGCTTGGAGGGCTCGACAGAGACCCAGTACTTC
14	.	.	TRBV9	TRBJ2-2	CASSVVGETGELFF	TGTGCCAGCAGCGTAGTAGGGGAAACCGGGGAGCTGTTTTTT
13	TRBD1	.	TRBV20-1	TRBJ1-5	CSAREDRLTPQHF	TGCAGTGCTAGGGAGGACAGGCTAACGCCCCAGCATTTT
14	.	.	TRBV20-1	TRBJ2-7	CSALERILSTEQYF	TGCAGTGCCCTTGAGAGGATTCTTAGCACCGAGCAGTACTTC
14	.	.	TRBV5-1	TRBJ1-1	CASSSTGPNTEAFF	TGCGCCAGCAGCTCGACAGGTCCGAACACTGAAGCTTTCTTT
14	TRBD1	.	TRBV19	TRBJ1-5	CASSSAGGSQPQHF	TGTGCCAGTAGTAGCGCAGGGGGCAGTCAGCCCCAGCATTTT
14	.	.	TRBV12-3/TRBV12-4	TRBJ1-5	CASSFGGGRQPQHF	TGTGCCAGCAGTTTTGGAGGAGGTCGGCAGCCCCAGCATTTT
14	TRBD1	.	TRBV20-1	TRBJ2-7	CSANPGQGTYEQYF	TGCAGTGCCAACCCGGGACAGGGAACCTACGAGCAGTACTTC
14	TRBD2	.	TRBV12-3/TRBV12-4	TRBJ2-2	CASTLTLAGGELFF	TGTGCCAGCACTCTAACCCTAGCGGGCGGGGAGCTGTTTTTT
15	.	.	TRBV12-3/TRBV12-4	TRBJ2-1	CASSLTVSSYNEQFF	TGTGCCAGCAGTTTGACGGTTAGCTCCTACAATGAGCAGTTCTTC
17	TRBD2	.	TRBV6-2/TRBV6-3	TRBJ2-1	CASSNPRKAGTYNEQFF	TGTGCCAGCAGCAACCCCCGGAAAGCGGGAACTTACAATGAGCAGTTCTTC
15	.	few	TRBV7-9	TRBJ2-1	CASRMIGGSYNEQFF	TGTGCCAGCAGAATGATTGGGGGCTCCTACAATGAGCAGTTCTTC
15	TRBD1	.	TRBV29-1	TRBJ2-7	CSAWSRDRGSYEQYF	TGCAGCGCTTGGTCCCGGGACAGGGGTAGCTACGAGCAGTACTTC
15	TRBD2	.	TRBV12-3/TRBV12-4	TRBJ2-1	CASSPRERERNEQFF	TGTGCCAGCAGTCCCCGGGAGCGGGAGAGGAATGAGCAGTTCTTC
15	.	few	TRBV11-2	TRBJ2-7	CASNWSPTPIYEQYF	TGTGCCAGCAACTGGTCCCCGACCCCGATCTACGAGCAGTACTTC
15	.	.	TRBV4-2	TRBJ1-1	CASSQDIRGYTEAFF	TGTGCCAGCAGCCAAGACATAAGGGGGTATACTGAAGCTTTCTTT
17	.	.	TRBV4-2	TRBJ1-1	CASSQDGGWGTNTEAFF	TGTGCCAGCAGCCAAGATGGAGGGTGGGGGACAAACACTGAAGCTTTCTTT
13	.	.	TRBV15	TRBJ1-2	CATSTDSNYGYTF	TGTGCCACCAGCACAGACAGTAACTATGGCTACACCTTC